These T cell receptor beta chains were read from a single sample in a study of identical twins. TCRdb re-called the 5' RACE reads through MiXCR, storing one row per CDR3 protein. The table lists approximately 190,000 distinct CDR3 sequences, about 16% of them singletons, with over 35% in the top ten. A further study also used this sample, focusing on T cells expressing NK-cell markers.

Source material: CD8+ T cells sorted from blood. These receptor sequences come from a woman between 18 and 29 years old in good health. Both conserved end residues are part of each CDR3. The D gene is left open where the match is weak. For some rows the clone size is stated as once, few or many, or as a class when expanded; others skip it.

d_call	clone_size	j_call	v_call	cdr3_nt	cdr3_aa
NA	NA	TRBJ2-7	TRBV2	TGTGCCAGCAGTGAATGGACGACGCTGGGTGAGCAGTACTTC	CASSEWTTLGEQYF
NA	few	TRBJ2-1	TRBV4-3	TGCGCCAGCAGCCAGTGGGACAATGAGCAGTTCTTC	CASSQWDNEQFF
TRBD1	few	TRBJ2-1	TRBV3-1	TGTGCCAGCAGCCCCCTAAGACAGGGAATCGACAATGAGCAGTTCTTC	CASSPLRQGIDNEQFF
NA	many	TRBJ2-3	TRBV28	TGTGCCAGCAGTTTTGGGGGGCGAGGGACAGATACGCAGTATTTT	CASSFGGRGTDTQYF
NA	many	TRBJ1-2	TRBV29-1	TGCAGCGGGGGTGGGAGCTTCTATGGCTACACCTTC	CSGGGSFYGYTF
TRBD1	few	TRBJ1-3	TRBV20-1	TGCAGTGCTAGAGAAGGGACTATGGGACGAGCATCAGATTACAGGGGGTCTGGAAACACCATATATTTT	CSAREGTMGRASDYRGSGNTIYF
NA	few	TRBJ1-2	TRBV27	TGTGCCAGCAGTCCTCGAGGTCGGCACGCTGGGTATGGCTACACCTTC	CASSPRGRHAGYGYTF
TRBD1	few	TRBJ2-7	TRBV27	TGTGCCAGCCGGACAGGGAATGAGCAGTACTTC	CASRTGNEQYF
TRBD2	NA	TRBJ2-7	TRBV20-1	TGCAGTGCTAGGTTAGCGGGCTACGAGCAGTACTTC	CSARLAGYEQYF
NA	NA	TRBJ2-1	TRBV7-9	TGTGCCAGCAGCTTACAAGTACGCAATGAGCAGTTCTTC	CASSLQVRNEQFF
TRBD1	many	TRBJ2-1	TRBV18	TGTGCCAGCTCACCGGACAGGGATCGGCACACTAAGAATGAGCAGTTCTTC	CASSPDRDRHTKNEQFF
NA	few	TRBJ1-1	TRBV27	TGTGCCAGCAGTTTAATGGGGGGCTTGAACACTGAAGCTTTCTTT	CASSLMGGLNTEAFF
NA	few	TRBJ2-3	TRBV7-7	TGTGCCAGCAGCTTATTCCCGGGGACAGATACGCAGTATTTT	CASSLFPGTDTQYF
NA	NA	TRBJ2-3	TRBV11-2	TGTGCCAGCAGCTTACTCTTACAGGGCGAGGATTCAGATACGCAGTATTTT	CASSLLLQGEDSDTQYF
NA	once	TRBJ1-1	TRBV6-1	TGTGCCAGCAGGCTTAAGGGGACTTCCCGGACTGAAGCTTTCTTT	CASRLKGTSRTEAFF
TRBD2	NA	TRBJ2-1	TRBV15	TGTGCCACCAGCGGCGGAGGACTAGAGGGCAATGAGCAGTTCTTC	CATSGGGLEGNEQFF
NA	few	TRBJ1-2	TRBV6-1	TGTGCCAGCAGTGTGGGGGAGGGCGGCTATGGCTACACCTTC	CASSVGEGGYGYTF
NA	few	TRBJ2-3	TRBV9	TGTGCCAGCAGCGGGGGCCCAGATACGCAGTATTTT	CASSGGPDTQYF
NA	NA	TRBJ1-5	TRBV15	TGTGCCACCAGCAGAGAGAGTCAGAATCAGCCCCAGCATTTT	CATSRESQNQPQHF
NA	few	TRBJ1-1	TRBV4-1	TGCGCCAGCAGCCAAGGACCGGGCACTGAAGCTTTCTTT	CASSQGPGTEAFF
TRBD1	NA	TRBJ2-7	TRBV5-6	TGTGCCAGCTGGGGGACAGGGCTTGCCGAGCAGTACTTC	CASWGTGLAEQYF
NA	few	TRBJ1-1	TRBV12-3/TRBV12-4	TGTGCCAGCGCCGGGGCGAACACTGAAGCTTTCTTT	CASAGANTEAFF
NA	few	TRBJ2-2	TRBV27	TGTGCCAGCAGTTTAGGACTCATAAACACCGGGGAGCTGTTTTTT	CASSLGLINTGELFF
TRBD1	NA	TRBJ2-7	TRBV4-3	TGCGCCAGCAGCCAAGAACAGGGGGCTGTTTACGAGCAGTACTTC	CASSQEQGAVYEQYF